Below, one TCR beta chain is given with its context. It lacks a known antigen. No much larger clonotype is one base removed from it; base qualities were not supplied. This record belongs to a study of T cell changes during pregnancy in multiple sclerosis (dated by TCRdb to the late 2010s). Broadly, across the study: The study looked at changes in the T cell repertoire across pregnancy in women with multiple sclerosis.

Library method: the immunoSEQ multiplex PCR assay. In TCRdb, the immuneACCESS table is reduced to in-frame sequences with V and J assigned. These tables do not hold every clone; where another copy was compared, an unresolved V gene accounts for under half, and the others remain unexplained. This sample has roughly 53,000 clones in its table, and roughly nine tenths of those were observed once. The ten largest clonotypes hold around 0.35% of the sample. Taken from the germline V gene, the CDR1 and CDR2 loops are SGHNT and YENEEA. Trimming takes 3 bases off V and 5 bases off J; junction bases not matched to a gene: 9. There are 16 amino acids in the CDR3, from cysteine to phenylalanine inclusive. Of all the DNA, just the CDR3 is kept, 48 bases in frame from base 1.

This receptor was identified in a female donor in good health, enrolled as a control in a pregnancy study. The chain was built from TRBV11-3 and TRBJ2-5, and 10 junction bases match TRBD2. The sample consisted of CD4+ T cells from peripheral blood mononuclear cells, taken in the second trimester of pregnancy. The nucleotide sequence reads TGTGCCAGCAGCTTCTTCAGCGGGGGGGCCGTCGAGACCCAGTACTTC. This yields the protein CASSFFSGGAVETQYF.